Presented here are 14 T cell receptor beta chains from one specimen sequenced in a study of T cell repertoires in MIS-A myocarditis. This table comes from immunoSEQ multiplex PCR, and its TCRdb copy is limited to in-frame clones, with some not included. The sample records 15,000 or so clones, just under 75% being singletons. Sequencing was carried out using left ventricle heart tissue obtained at autopsy. The origin of the receptors is a man aged 18-30 years with fulminant myocarditis from multisystem inflammatory syndrome in adults (MIS-A) after COVID-19.

The chain combines TRBV7-9 with TRBJ1-2; D gene uncertain. The length of the CDR3 is 12 residues. Germline V gives CDR1 SEHNR, CDR2 FQNEAQ (reference sequence). Trimming cost V 5 bases and J 5 bases, with 9 bases left between them. The CDR3 nucleotides read TGTGCCAGCAGCCCCGGTCGTTATGGCTACACCTTC. Amino acid sequence: CASSPGRYGYTF.

The CDR3 spells CASRSTGEETQYF. The CDR3 DNA reads TGTGCCAGTAGATCGACAGGGGAGGAGACCCAGTACTTC. The rearrangement links TRBV19 to TRBJ2-5; 8 bases are a match to TRBD1. V trimming: 6 bases; J trimming: 5 bases; junction bases outside the gene matches: 5. Germline V CDR1 and CDR2: LNHDA, SQIVND (reference sequence). CDR3 size: 13 residues.

V gene TRBV2 combines with J gene TRBJ2-7; 13 positions agree with TRBD2. There are 16 residues in the CDR3. After removal of 0 bases from V and 4 bases from J, the junction contained 3 bases not matched to a gene. Germline CDR1 reads SNHLY; CDR2 reads FYNNEI. Here the CDR3 DNA reads TGTGCCAGCAGTGAAGCTGGACTAGCGGGAGCTTACGAGCAGTACTTC. As protein: CASSEAGLAGAYEQYF.

The chain links TRBV27 to TRBJ2-3; TRBD2 matches at 7 bases. This CDR3 has 18 amino acids. CDR1 is MNHEY, CDR2 SMNVEV, per germline (reference sequence). The V and J ends lost 7 bases and 0 bases, in that order; junction bases with no gene match: 16. The DNA for the CDR3 is TGTGCCAGCACCCTGCGTCTTTCTAGCGGAACTAGCACAGATACGCAGTATTTT. This codes for CASTLRLSSGTSTDTQYF.

The rearrangement links TRBV19 to TRBJ1-3; no firm D call. The V and J ends lost 9 bases and 0 bases respectively, with 9 bases between them. CDR3 size: 13 residues. Germline V CDR1 and CDR2: LNHDA, SQIVND (reference sequence). CDR3 region: CARCLSSGNTIYF. For the CDR3, the DNA is TGTGCCAGATGCCTAAGCTCTGGAAACACCATATATTTT.

The sample holds a few counts of this clone. Within the sample, other DNA sequences also encode this same CDR3. J is TRBJ1-5 and V is TRBV19, with D uncertain. Germline CDR1 is LNHDA and CDR2 is SQIVND (reference sequence). The CDR3 has 13 residues. V lost 5 bases to trimming and J lost 0 bases, with 5 bases between them. Here the CDR3 DNA reads TGTGCCAGTAGTCAGTATAGCAATCAGCCCCAGCATTTT. As protein: CASSQYSNQPQHF. The full variable domain, rest sourced from reference TRBV19 and TRBJ1-5, is DGGITQSPKYLFRKEGQNVTLSCEQNLNHDAMYWYRQDPGQGLRLIYYSQIVNDFQKGDIAEGYSVSREKKESFPLTVTSAQKNPTAFYLCASSQYSNQPQHFGDGTRLSIL.

Turning to this clone: The junction differs from germline at one of its ends, possibly a read error. The V and J genes are TRBV5-5 and TRBJ2-3, with 9 bases aligning to TRBD1. From germline, CDR1 is SGHKS and CDR2 YYEKEE (reference sequence). The length of the CDR3 is 12 residues. This CDR3 is CASSSGDRDSLF. The CDR3 region has the DNA TGTGCCAGCAGCTCAGGGGACAGGGACAGCCTGTTT. The full variable domain, in which reference TRBV5-5 and TRBJ2-3 provide the parts outside the CDR3, is DAGVTQSPTHLIKTRGQQVTLRCSPISGHKSVSWYQQVLGQGPQFIFQYYEKEERGRGNFPDRFSARQFPNYSSELNVNALLLGDSALYLCASSSGDRDSLFGPGTRLTVL.

The V and J genes are TRBV6-5 and TRBJ1-2, with TRBD1 matching over 7 bases. The CDR3 has 14 residues. CDR1 is MNHEY, CDR2 SVGAGI, per germline. With V trimmed by 2 bases and J by 5 bases, 5 bases remained unmatched. DNA of the CDR3: TGTGCCAGCAGTTACCAGGGGGTCTCATATGGCTACACCTTC. Translated: CASSYQGVSYGYTF.

This clone was found once. The chain recombines TRBV5-1 with TRBJ2-1, with D tentatively TRBD1 (6 bases). The V and J ends lost 1 base and 5 bases respectively, with 22 bases between them. Germline loops: CDR1 SGHRS, CDR2 YFSETQ. The CDR3 consists of 18 residues. The CDR3 DNA reads TGCGCCAGCAGCTTGCGACAAATAGCACAGGGTGGCCACAATGAGCAGTTCTTC. Translated, it gives CASSLRQIAQGGHNEQFF.

V usage is TRBV10-3 and J usage is TRBJ2-7; no definite D call. Trimming left V 0 bases short and J 6 bases short, with 9 bases between. The length of the CDR3 is 13 residues. CDR1 ENHRY and CDR2 SYGVKD come from the germline V gene. CDR3 in amino acids: CAISESTPGEQYF. CDR3 in DNA: TGTGCCATCAGTGAGTCGACTCCTGGCGAGCAGTACTTC.

The chain recombines TRBV4-1 with TRBJ1-2; D uncertain. V was cut by 1 base and J by 8 bases, with 11 bases left in between. Germline V lookup: CDR1 MGHRA, CDR2 YSYEKL. The CDR3 is 13 residues long. The CDR3 DNA is TGCGCCAGCAGCCAAGCAGGATTCGGCGGCTACACCTTC. It yields the protein CASSQAGFGGYTF.

This clone was seen a single time. The CDR3 DNA reads TGTGCCAGCAGATCAGGGGACAGCTCGGGCTACACCTTC. Protein product: CASRSGDSSGYTF. The chain is built from TRBV12-3 or TRBV12-4 and TRBJ1-2, with 7 bases aligning to TRBD1. The CDR3 covers 13 residues. V gave up 6 bases and J gave up 8 bases; unmatched junction bases: 9.

The chain links TRBV4-3 to TRBJ2-3, with D perhaps TRBD1 (5 bases). CDR3 size: 17 residues. CDR1 and CDR2 from the germline V gene are LGHNA and YSLEER. Trimming pared 0 bases from V and 0 bases from J, leaving 13 bases between. For the CDR3, the DNA is TGCGCCAGCAGCCAAGAGCGTCTTCAGGGTAGCACAGATACGCAGTATTTT. Residues: CASSQERLQGSTDTQYF.

CDR3 protein: CASSFVTNEKLFF. CDR3 nucleotides: TGTGCCAGCAGCTTCGTTACGAATGAAAAACTGTTTTTT. This chain uses TRBV11-2 with TRBJ1-4; no clear D. This CDR3 comprises 13 residues. The ends were cut back, 3 bases at V and 5 bases at J, with 7 bases in the middle. The germline V gene has CDR1 SGHAT and CDR2 FQNNGV.